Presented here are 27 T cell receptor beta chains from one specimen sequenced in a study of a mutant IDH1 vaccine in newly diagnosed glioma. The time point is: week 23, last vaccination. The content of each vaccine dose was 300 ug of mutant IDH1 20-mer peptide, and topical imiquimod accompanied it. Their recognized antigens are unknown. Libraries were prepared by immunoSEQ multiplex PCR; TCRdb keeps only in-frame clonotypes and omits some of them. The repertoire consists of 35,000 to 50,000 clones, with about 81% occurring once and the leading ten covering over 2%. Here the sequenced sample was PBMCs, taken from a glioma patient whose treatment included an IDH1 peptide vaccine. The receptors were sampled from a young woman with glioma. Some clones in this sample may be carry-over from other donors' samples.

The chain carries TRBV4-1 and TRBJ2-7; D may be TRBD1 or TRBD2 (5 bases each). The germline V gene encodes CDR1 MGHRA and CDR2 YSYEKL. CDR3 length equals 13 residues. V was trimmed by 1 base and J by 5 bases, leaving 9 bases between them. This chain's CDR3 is CASSQAGPNEQYF. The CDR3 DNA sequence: TGCGCCAGCAGCCAAGCGGGGCCCAACGAGCAGTACTTC.

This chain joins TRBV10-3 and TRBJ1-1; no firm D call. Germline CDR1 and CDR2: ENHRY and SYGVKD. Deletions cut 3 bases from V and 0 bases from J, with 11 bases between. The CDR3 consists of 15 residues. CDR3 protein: CAISEQRSLNTEAFF. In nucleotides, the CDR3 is TGTGCCATCAGTGAACAGAGGTCCCTGAACACTGAAGCTTTCTTT.

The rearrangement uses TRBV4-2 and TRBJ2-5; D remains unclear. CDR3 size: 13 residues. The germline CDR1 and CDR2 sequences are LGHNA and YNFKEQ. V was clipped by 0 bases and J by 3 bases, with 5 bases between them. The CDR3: CASSQDSEETQYF. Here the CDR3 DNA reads TGTGCCAGCAGCCAAGACTCAGAAGAGACCCAGTACTTC.

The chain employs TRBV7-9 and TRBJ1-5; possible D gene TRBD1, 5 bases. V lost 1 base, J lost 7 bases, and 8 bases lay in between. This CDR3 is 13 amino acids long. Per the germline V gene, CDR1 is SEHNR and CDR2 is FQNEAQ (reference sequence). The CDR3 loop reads CASSLGWDQPQHF. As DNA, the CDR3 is TGTGCCAGCAGCTTAGGTTGGGACCAGCCCCAGCATTTT.

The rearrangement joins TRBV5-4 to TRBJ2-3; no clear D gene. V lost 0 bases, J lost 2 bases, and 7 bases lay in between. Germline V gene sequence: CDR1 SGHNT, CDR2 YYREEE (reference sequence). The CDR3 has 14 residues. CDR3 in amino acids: CASSLETVTDTQYF. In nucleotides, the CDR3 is TGTGCCAGCAGCTTGGAAACGGTCACAGATACGCAGTATTTT.

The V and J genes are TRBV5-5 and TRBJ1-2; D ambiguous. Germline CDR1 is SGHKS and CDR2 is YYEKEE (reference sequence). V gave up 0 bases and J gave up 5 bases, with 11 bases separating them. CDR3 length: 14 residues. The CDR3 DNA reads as TGTGCCAGCAGCTTGGACCCTGGAGGGTATGGCTACACCTTC. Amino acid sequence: CASSLDPGGYGYTF. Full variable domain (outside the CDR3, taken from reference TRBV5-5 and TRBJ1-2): DAGVTQSPTHLIKTRGQQVTLRCSPISGHKSVSWYQQVLGQGPQFIFQYYEKEERGRGNFPDRFSARQFPNYSSELNVNALLLGDSALYLCASSLDPGGYGYTFGSGTRLTVV.

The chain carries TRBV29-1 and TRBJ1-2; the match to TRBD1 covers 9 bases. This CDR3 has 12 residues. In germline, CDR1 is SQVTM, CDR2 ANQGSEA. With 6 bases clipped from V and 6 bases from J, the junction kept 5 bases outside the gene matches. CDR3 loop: CSVSGQGHGYTF. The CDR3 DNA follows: TGCAGCGTGTCGGGACAGGGTCATGGCTACACCTTC.

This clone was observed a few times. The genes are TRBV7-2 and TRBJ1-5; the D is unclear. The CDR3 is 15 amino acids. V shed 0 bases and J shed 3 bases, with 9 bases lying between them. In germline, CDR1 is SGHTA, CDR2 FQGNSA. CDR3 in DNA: TGTGCCAGCAGCTTAGCAGGGTGGGTCAATCAGCCCCAGCATTTT. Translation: CASSLAGWVNQPQHF.

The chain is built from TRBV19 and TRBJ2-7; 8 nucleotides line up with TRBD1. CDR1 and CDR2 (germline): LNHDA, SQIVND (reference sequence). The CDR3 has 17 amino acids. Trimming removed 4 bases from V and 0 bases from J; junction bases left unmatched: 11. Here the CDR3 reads CASSTGTGPKSSYEQYF. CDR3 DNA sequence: TGTGCCAGTAGTACCGGGACAGGACCAAAGAGCTCCTACGAGCAGTACTTC. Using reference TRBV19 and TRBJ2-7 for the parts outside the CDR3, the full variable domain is DGGITQSPKYLFRKEGQNVTLSCEQNLNHDAMYWYRQDPGQGLRLIYYSQIVNDFQKGDIAEGYSVSREKKESFPLTVTSAQKNPTAFYLCASSTGTGPKSSYEQYFGPGTRLTVT.

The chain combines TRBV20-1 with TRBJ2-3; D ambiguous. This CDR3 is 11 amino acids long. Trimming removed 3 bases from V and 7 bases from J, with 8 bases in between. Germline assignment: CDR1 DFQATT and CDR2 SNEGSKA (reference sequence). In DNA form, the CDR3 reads TGCAGTGCTAGTGGGCTCAATACGCAGTATTTT. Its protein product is CSASGLNTQYF.

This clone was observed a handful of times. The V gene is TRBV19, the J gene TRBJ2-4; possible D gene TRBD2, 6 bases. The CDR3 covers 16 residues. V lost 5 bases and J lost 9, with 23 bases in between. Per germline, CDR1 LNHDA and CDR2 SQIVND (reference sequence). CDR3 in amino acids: CASSVRDSRRGAIQYF. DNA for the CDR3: TGTGCCAGTAGTGTTAGGGACTCTCGCAGAGGGGCCATTCAGTACTTC.

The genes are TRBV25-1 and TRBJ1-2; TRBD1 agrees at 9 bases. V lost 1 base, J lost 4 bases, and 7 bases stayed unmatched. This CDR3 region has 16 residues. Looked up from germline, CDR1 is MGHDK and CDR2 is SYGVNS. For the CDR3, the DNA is TGTGCCAGCAGTGAATCAATTAGGACAGGGGTCTATGGCTACACCTTC. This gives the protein CASSESIRTGVYGYTF.

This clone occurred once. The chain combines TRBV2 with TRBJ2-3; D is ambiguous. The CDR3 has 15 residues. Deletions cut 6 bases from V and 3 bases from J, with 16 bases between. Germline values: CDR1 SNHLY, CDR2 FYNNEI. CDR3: CASRGQDSRTDTQYF. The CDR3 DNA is TGTGCCAGCAGGGGCCAGGATTCCCGGACAGATACGCAGTATTTT.

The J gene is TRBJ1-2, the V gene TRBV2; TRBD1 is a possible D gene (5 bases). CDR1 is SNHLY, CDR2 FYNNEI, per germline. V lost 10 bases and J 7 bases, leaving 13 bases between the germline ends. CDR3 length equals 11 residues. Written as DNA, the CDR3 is TGTGCCACCCAAGATCAGGGTGGCTACACCTTC. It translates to CATQDQGGYTF.

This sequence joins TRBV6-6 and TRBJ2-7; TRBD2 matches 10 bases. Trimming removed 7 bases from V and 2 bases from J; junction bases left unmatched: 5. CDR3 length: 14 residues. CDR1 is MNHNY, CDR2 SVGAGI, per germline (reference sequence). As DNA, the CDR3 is TGTGCCAGCACCGGACTAGCGGCGACCTACGAGCAGTACTTC. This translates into CASTGLAATYEQYF.

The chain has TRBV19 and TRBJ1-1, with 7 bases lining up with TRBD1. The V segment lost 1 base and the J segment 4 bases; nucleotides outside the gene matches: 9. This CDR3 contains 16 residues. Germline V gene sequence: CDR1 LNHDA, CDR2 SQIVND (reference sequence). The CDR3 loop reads CASSIGGGQGGTEAFF. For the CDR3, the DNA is TGTGCCAGTAGTATAGGAGGGGGGCAGGGGGGCACTGAAGCTTTCTTT.

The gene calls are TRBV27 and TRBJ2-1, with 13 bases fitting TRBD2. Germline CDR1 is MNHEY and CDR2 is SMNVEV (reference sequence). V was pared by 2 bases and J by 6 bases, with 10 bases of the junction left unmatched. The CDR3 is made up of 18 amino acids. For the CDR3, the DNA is TGTGCCAGCAGTTTACTCCGACTAGCGGGGGGCAGGGGCAATGAGCAGTTCTTC. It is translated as CASSLLRLAGGRGNEQFF.

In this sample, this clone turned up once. The CDR3 coding sequence is TGTGCCAGCAGTCCCGGGACATCGGACGCTTTCTTT. It encodes CASSPGTSDAFF. The V call is TRBV27, the J call TRBJ1-1, with a possible D match to TRBD1 (6 bases). Germline CDR1 is MNHEY and CDR2 is SMNVEV (reference sequence). The CDR3 loop spans 12 amino acids. V dropped 5 bases and J dropped 11 bases, with 15 bases sitting between them.

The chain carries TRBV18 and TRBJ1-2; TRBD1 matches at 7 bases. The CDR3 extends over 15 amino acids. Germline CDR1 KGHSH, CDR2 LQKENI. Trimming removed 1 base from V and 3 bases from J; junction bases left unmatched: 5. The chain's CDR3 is CASSPQTGVDYGYTF. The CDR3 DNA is TGTGCCAGCTCACCACAAACAGGGGTTGACTATGGCTACACCTTC. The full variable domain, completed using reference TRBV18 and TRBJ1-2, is NAGVMQNPRHLVRRRGQEARLRCSPMKGHSHVYWYRQLPEEGLKFMVYLQKENIIDESGMPKERFSAEFPKEGPSILRIQQVVRGDSAAYFCASSPQTGVDYGYTFGSGTRLTVV.

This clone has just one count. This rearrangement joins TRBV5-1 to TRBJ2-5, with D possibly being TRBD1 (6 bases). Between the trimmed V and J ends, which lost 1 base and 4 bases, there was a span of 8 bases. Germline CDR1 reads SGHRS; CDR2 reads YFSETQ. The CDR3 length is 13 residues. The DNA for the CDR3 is TGCGCCAGCAGCTTGACAGGGATAGAGACCCAGTACTTC. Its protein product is CASSLTGIETQYF. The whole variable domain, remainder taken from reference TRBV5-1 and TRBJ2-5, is KAGVTQTPRYLIKTRGQQVTLSCSPISGHRSVSWYQQTPGQGLQFLFEYFSETQRNKGNFPGRFSGRQFSNSRSEMNVSTLELGDSALYLCASSLTGIETQYFGPGTRLLVL.

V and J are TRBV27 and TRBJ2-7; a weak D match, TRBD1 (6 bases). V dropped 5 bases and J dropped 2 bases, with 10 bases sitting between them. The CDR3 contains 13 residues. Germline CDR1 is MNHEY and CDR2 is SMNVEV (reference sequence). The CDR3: CASSMTGAYEQYF. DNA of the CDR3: TGTGCCAGCAGTATGACAGGCGCCTACGAGCAGTACTTC.

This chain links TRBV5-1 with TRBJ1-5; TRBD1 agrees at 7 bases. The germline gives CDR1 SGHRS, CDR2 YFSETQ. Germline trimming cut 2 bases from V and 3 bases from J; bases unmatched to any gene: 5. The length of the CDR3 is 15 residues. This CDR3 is CASSFGDRDNQPQHF. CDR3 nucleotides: TGCGCCAGCAGCTTTGGGGACAGAGACAATCAGCCCCAGCATTTT.

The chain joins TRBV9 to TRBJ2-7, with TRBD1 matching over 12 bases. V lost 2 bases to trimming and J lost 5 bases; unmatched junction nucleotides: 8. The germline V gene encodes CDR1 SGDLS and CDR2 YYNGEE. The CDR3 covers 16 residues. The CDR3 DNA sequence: TGTGCCAGCAGCGTGTGGGGGACAGGGGGCGCAGACGAGCAGTACTTC. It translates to CASSVWGTGGADEQYF. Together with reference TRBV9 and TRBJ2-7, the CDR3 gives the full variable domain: DSGVTQTPKHLITATGQRVTLRCSPRSGDLSVYWYQQSLDQGLQFLIQYYNGEERAKGNILERFSAQQFPDLHSELNLSSLELGDSALYFCASSVWGTGGADEQYFGPGTRLTVT.

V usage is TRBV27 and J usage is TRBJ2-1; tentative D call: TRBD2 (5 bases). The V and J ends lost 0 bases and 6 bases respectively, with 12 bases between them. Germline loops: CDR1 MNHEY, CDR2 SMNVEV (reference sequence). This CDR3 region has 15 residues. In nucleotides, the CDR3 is TGTGCCAGCAGTTTATCTGTAGGAGGCGGCAATGAGCAGTTCTTC. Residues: CASSLSVGGGNEQFF.

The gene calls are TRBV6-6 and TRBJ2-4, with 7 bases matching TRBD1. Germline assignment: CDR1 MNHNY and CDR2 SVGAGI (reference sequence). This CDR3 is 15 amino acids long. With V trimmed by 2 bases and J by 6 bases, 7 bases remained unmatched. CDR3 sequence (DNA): TGTGCCAGCAGTTACGCGAGGGGGCCCACAAACATTCAGTACTTC. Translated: CASSYARGPTNIQYF.

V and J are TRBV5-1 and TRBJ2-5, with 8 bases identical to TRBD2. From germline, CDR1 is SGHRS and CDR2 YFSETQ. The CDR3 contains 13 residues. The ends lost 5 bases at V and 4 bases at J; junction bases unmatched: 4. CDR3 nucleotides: TGCGCCAGCAGGAGAGCGGGAGTAGAGACCCAGTACTTC. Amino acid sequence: CASRRAGVETQYF.

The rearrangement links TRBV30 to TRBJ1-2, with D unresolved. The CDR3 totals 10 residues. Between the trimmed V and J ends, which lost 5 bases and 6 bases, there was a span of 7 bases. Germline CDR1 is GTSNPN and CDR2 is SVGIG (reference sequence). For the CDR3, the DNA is TGTGCCTGGTGGGAGGATGGCTACACCTTC. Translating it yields CAWWEDGYTF.